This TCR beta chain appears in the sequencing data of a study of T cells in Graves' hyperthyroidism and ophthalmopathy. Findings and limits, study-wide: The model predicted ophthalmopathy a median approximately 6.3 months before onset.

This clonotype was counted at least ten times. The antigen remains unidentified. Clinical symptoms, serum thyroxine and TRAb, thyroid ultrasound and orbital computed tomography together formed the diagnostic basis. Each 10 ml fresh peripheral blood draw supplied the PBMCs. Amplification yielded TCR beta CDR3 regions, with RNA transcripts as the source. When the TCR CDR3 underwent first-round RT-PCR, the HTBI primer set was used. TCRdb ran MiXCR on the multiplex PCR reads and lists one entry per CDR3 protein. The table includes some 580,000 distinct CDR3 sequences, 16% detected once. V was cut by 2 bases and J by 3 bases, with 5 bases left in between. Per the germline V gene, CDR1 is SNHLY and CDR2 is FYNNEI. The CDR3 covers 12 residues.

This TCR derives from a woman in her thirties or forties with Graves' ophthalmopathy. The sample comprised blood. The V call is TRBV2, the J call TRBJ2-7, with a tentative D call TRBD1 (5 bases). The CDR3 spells CASSERGYEQYF. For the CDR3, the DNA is TGTGCCAGCAGTGAAAGGGGCTACGAGCAGTACTTC.